What follows describes a single TCR beta chain. Its antigen is unidentified. This sample was taken from a study of T-cell memory formation after mild COVID-19. Via MiXCR, TCRdb re-called the 5' RACE reads, giving one row per CDR3 protein. The profile shows about 130,000 distinct CDR3 sequences, 15% to 20% of them singletons. CDR1 MGHRA and CDR2 YSYEKL come from the germline V gene. The CDR3 contains 13 residues. V lost 1 base, J lost 5 bases, and 8 bases lay in between. Study-wide results and limits: In pre-infection memory, a portion of responding clones appeared, which suggested that cross-reactive memory joined. For second-wave clones that peaked at day 37, SARS-CoV-2 specificity went unverified. Researchers report contracting CD4+ clones mostly in CM and EM, with CD8+ clones in EMRA.

Source material: PBMCs or a T cell subset sorted from them (not recorded which). The TCR was taken from an adult woman who had mild COVID-19 (a few samples of this study predate the infection). Cell type and time point are not known. The V call is TRBV4-1, the J call TRBJ1-1; the D is unclear. For the CDR3, the DNA is TGCGCCAGCAGCCAAGGGATCCGAACTGAAGCTTTCTTT. Amino acid sequence: CASSQGIRTEAFF.